This T cell receptor (beta chain) was captured by sequencing in a study of T cells in Graves' hyperthyroidism and ophthalmopathy. TCR beta CDR3 regions were amplified from RNA transcripts. HTBI primers were used for first-round RT-PCR of the TCR CDR3. TCRdb redid the calling of the multiplex PCR reads with MiXCR, one entry per CDR3 protein. The table lists around 290,000 distinct CDR3 sequences, about a sixth of them singletons. Extraction of PBMCs used 7.5 to 10 ml of fresh peripheral blood. V shed 5 bases, J shed 6 bases, and the junction held 16 bases outside the gene matches. CDR3 length equals 17 residues. The germline gives CDR1 SGHVS, CDR2 FNYEAQ.

This rearrangement joins TRBV7-6 to TRBJ2-1; 7 bases fit TRBD2. The receptor was isolated from a woman aged 55 to 70 with Graves' ophthalmopathy. Source material: blood. CDR3 sequence: CASSLRGGGGTLNEQFF. For the CDR3, the DNA is TGTGCCAGCAGCCTAAGAGGTGGGGGAGGGACCCTCAATGAGCAGTTCTTC.